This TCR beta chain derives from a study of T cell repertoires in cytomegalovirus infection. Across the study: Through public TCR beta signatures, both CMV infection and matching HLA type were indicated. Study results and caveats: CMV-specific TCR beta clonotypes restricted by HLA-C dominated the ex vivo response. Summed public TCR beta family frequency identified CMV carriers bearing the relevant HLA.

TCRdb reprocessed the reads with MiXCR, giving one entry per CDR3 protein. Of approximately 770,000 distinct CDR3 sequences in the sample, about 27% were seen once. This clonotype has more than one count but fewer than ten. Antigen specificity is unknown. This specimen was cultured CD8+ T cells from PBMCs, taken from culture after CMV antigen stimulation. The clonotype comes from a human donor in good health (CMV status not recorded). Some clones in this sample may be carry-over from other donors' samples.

The CDR3 protein is CASSYSGGHDEQFF. CDR3 in DNA: TGTGCCAGCAGTTACTCAGGGGGGCACGATGAGCAGTTCTTC. This sequence joins TRBV6-2 or TRBV6-3 and TRBJ2-1; the D call may be TRBD1 or TRBD2 (6 bases each). Germline assignment: CDR1 MNHEY and CDR2 SVGEGT. The germline V and J ends were trimmed by 0 bases and 8 bases, with 11 bases remaining between them. The CDR3 runs to 14 residues.